This T cell receptor (beta chain) was sequenced for a study of shared clonotypes between healthy human individuals. The CDR3 spans 13 residues. Germline assignment: CDR1 MNHEY and CDR2 SMNVEV (reference sequence). Between the trimmed V and J ends, which lost 2 bases and 0 bases, there was a span of 5 bases. Naive CD8 isolation took CD45RO-negative cells positively selected for CCR7 and excluded terminally differentiated effector memory CD45RA+ cells. Comment on this clone: Different DNA sequences within this sample yield the same CDR3.

TCRdb's table, derived via immunoSEQ multiplex PCR, lists solely in-frame clones and lacks some. In the table there are about 870,000 clones, 85% to 95% of which are singletons. The TCR comes from a man aged 25 to 40 in good health. Sequencing was done on a sample of naive CD8+ T cells sorted from blood. The V gene is TRBV27, the J gene TRBJ2-7; the D is unclear. CDR3 nucleotide sequence: TGTGCCAGCAGTTTAGACATCTCCTACGAGCAGTACTTC. Amino acids: CASSLDISYEQYF.